The 11 T cell receptor beta chains below come from one sample, sequenced in a study of blood T cell repertoires in COVID-19. The method was immunoSEQ multiplex PCR; TCRdb's version includes in-frame clones alone and lacks a portion of them. The data hold around 300,000 clones, with approximately 89% observed a single time. Material: PBMCs or T cells enriched from blood (not recorded which). The receptors come from a woman aged 30 to 39 who had recovered from COVID-19.

This chain uses TRBV9 with TRBJ2-1; D remains ambiguous. The CDR3 spans 12 residues. From germline, CDR1 is SGDLS and CDR2 YYNGEE. V was shortened by 4 bases and J by 4 bases, with 6 bases between the two germline ends. CDR3: CASSPNYNEQFF. The CDR3 bases are TGTGCCAGCAGCCCTAATTACAATGAGCAGTTCTTC.

The J gene is TRBJ2-1, the V gene TRBV7-6; 12 bases fit TRBD2. Trimming cost V 5 bases and J 2 bases; bases outside gene matches: 10. CDR1 is SGHVS and CDR2 is FNYEAQ in the germline V gene. This CDR3 contains 18 residues. This CDR3 reads CASSPRTSGATPYNEQFF. CDR3 in DNA: TGTGCCAGCAGCCCCCGGACTAGCGGGGCGACACCCTACAATGAGCAGTTCTTC.

This chain uses TRBV13 with TRBJ2-7, with 8 positions matching TRBD1. The CDR3 sequence is 16 residues long. The V and J ends lost 1 base and 0 bases, in that order; junction bases with no gene match: 5. Germline CDR1 and CDR2: PRHDT and FYEKMQ (reference sequence). CDR3 DNA: TGTGCCAGCAGCTTAGATGGACAGGGTCGCTCCTACGAGCAGTACTTC. Its translation: CASSLDGQGRSYEQYF.

The chain has TRBV2 and TRBJ1-2; unclear D gene. There are 12 residues in the CDR3. Deletions cut 1 base from V and 5 bases from J, with 5 bases between. CDR1 SNHLY and CDR2 FYNNEI come from the germline V gene. The CDR3 DNA reads TGTGCCAGCAGTGAAGGGCCGTATGGCTACACCTTC. Protein sequence: CASSEGPYGYTF.

The rearrangement links TRBV29-1 to TRBJ2-1, with D perhaps matching TRBD2 (6 bases). CDR3 length equals 14 residues. V was cut by 0 bases and J by 6 bases, with 12 bases left in between. Germline V gene lookup returns CDR1 SQVTM and CDR2 ANQGSEA. This chain's CDR3 is CSVEDWNSGNEQFF. The CDR3 nucleotides are TGCAGCGTTGAAGATTGGAATAGCGGCAATGAGCAGTTCTTC.

This sequence joins TRBV4-1 and TRBJ1-3; weak D call: TRBD1 (5 bases). The V gene lost 1 base and the J gene lost 0 bases, with 22 bases spanning the gap. CDR3 length equals 20 residues. Looked up from germline, CDR1 is MGHRA and CDR2 is YSYEKL. The CDR3 reads CASSQVIKLGRRSSGNTIYF. The CDR3 region has the DNA TGCGCCAGCAGCCAAGTAATTAAGTTGGGGCGCAGAAGCTCTGGAAACACCATATATTTT.

The chain couples TRBV7-8 to TRBJ2-7; 7 bases are shared with TRBD1. Germline V gene lookup returns CDR1 SGHVS and CDR2 FQNEAQ. Losses at the gene ends were 4 bases for V and 5 bases for J; bases not matched to a gene: 14. The length of the CDR3 is 16 residues. The CDR3 protein is CASSSRSPDRANEQYF. The CDR3, as DNA: TGTGCCAGCAGCTCGAGGAGTCCCGACAGGGCCAACGAGCAGTACTTC. The full variable domain, rest sourced from reference TRBV7-8 and TRBJ2-7, is GAGVSQSPRYKVAKRGQDVALRCDPISGHVSLFWYQQALGQGPEFLTYFQNEAQLDKSGLPSDRFFAERPEGSVSTLKIQRTQQEDSAVYLCASSSRSPDRANEQYFGPGTRLTVT.

The chain recombines TRBV11-3 with TRBJ1-2; tentatively, D is TRBD1 (6 bases). Germline lookup yields CDR1 SGHNT and CDR2 YENEEA. V dropped 1 base and J dropped 8 bases, with 11 bases sitting between them. The CDR3 runs to 13 residues. The CDR3 spells CASSLGGPWGYTF. CDR3 nucleotide sequence: TGTGCCAGCAGCTTAGGGGGGCCTTGGGGCTACACCTTC.

The chain links TRBV6-6 to TRBJ2-5, with D possibly matching TRBD1 (5 bases). Germline CDR1 and CDR2: MNHNY and SVGAGI (reference sequence). Trimming left V 11 bases short and J 0 bases short, with 19 bases between. This CDR3 spans 15 amino acids. Here the CDR3 DNA reads TGTGCCTCATCACATCCCGAACAGGACCAAGAGACCCAGTACTTC. It is translated as CASSHPEQDQETQYF.

V gene TRBV5-1 combines with J gene TRBJ2-7, with D uncertain. CDR1 and CDR2 from the germline V gene are SGHRS and YFSETQ. The CDR3 spans 11 residues. V gave up 3 bases and J gave up 3 bases, with 4 bases separating them. CDR3 in amino acids: CASSSSYEQYF. The CDR3 coding sequence is TGCGCCAGCAGCTCCAGCTACGAGCAGTACTTC.

The chain has TRBV28 and TRBJ1-2, with D maybe TRBD1 (5 bases). Germline assignment: CDR1 MDHEN and CDR2 SYDVKM. This CDR3 has 14 amino acids. With 6 bases removed from V and 0 bases from J, the gap between germline ends came to 11 bases. The CDR3 DNA follows: TGTGCCAGCAGGCCGGGGGGGTCTAACTATGGCTACACCTTC. As protein: CASRPGGSNYGYTF.